This TCR beta chain comes out of a study of OX40 agonist ivuxolimab in advanced cancers. Study summary: Patients in the trial were receiving intravenous ivuxolimab every 2 weeks, at doses of 0.01 to 10 mg/kg.

Sequencing used immunoSEQ multiplex PCR; TCRdb keeps in-frame clones, though not all of them. The sample lists tens of thousands of clones; approximately 90% were seen once. V was cut by 0 bases and J by 1 base, with 7 bases left in between. The CDR3 has 15 amino acids. Germline V gene sequence: CDR1 MNHNY, CDR2 SVGAGI (reference sequence). The chain joins TRBV6-6 to TRBJ2-1; the D gene could be TRBD1 or TRBD2 (5 bases each). The receptor's source is an adult with an advanced solid tumor such as melanoma, head and neck, liver or kidney cancer. The source material was CD4+ or CD8+ T cells sorted from blood, sampled in a trial of the OX40 agonist ivuxolimab. The CDR3, as DNA: TGTGCCAGCAGTTACTCGGGGGAGTCCTACAATGAGCAGTTCTTC. Its translation: CASSYSGESYNEQFF.